This entry concerns a single TCR beta chain. Its antigen is undetermined. This record belongs to a study of CD8 T cells in ankylosing spondylitis. Study-level points and caveats: A motif of 7 or 8 highly homologous TCR beta variants was seen as apparently characteristic of ankylosing spondylitis blood.

By quantitative 5'-RACE with molecular barcodes, the TCR beta libraries were made. TCRdb called the 5' RACE reads again in MiXCR, with one record for every CDR3 protein. The sample contains 650,000 to 800,000 distinct CDR3 sequences, 19% of which appear only once. The CDR3 length is 10 residues. Trimming took 11 bases from V and 7 from J; bases not matched to a gene: 1. This TCR was sampled from a male donor with ankylosing spondylitis. This chain joins TRBV12-3 or TRBV12-4 and TRBJ2-2, with 7 bases aligning to TRBD1. Sequencing used blood, either unsorted or a sorted T cell fraction (not recorded which). The CDR3 DNA sequence: TGTGCCGCAGGGGGCGGGGAGCTGTTTTTT. Translation: CAAGGGELFF.